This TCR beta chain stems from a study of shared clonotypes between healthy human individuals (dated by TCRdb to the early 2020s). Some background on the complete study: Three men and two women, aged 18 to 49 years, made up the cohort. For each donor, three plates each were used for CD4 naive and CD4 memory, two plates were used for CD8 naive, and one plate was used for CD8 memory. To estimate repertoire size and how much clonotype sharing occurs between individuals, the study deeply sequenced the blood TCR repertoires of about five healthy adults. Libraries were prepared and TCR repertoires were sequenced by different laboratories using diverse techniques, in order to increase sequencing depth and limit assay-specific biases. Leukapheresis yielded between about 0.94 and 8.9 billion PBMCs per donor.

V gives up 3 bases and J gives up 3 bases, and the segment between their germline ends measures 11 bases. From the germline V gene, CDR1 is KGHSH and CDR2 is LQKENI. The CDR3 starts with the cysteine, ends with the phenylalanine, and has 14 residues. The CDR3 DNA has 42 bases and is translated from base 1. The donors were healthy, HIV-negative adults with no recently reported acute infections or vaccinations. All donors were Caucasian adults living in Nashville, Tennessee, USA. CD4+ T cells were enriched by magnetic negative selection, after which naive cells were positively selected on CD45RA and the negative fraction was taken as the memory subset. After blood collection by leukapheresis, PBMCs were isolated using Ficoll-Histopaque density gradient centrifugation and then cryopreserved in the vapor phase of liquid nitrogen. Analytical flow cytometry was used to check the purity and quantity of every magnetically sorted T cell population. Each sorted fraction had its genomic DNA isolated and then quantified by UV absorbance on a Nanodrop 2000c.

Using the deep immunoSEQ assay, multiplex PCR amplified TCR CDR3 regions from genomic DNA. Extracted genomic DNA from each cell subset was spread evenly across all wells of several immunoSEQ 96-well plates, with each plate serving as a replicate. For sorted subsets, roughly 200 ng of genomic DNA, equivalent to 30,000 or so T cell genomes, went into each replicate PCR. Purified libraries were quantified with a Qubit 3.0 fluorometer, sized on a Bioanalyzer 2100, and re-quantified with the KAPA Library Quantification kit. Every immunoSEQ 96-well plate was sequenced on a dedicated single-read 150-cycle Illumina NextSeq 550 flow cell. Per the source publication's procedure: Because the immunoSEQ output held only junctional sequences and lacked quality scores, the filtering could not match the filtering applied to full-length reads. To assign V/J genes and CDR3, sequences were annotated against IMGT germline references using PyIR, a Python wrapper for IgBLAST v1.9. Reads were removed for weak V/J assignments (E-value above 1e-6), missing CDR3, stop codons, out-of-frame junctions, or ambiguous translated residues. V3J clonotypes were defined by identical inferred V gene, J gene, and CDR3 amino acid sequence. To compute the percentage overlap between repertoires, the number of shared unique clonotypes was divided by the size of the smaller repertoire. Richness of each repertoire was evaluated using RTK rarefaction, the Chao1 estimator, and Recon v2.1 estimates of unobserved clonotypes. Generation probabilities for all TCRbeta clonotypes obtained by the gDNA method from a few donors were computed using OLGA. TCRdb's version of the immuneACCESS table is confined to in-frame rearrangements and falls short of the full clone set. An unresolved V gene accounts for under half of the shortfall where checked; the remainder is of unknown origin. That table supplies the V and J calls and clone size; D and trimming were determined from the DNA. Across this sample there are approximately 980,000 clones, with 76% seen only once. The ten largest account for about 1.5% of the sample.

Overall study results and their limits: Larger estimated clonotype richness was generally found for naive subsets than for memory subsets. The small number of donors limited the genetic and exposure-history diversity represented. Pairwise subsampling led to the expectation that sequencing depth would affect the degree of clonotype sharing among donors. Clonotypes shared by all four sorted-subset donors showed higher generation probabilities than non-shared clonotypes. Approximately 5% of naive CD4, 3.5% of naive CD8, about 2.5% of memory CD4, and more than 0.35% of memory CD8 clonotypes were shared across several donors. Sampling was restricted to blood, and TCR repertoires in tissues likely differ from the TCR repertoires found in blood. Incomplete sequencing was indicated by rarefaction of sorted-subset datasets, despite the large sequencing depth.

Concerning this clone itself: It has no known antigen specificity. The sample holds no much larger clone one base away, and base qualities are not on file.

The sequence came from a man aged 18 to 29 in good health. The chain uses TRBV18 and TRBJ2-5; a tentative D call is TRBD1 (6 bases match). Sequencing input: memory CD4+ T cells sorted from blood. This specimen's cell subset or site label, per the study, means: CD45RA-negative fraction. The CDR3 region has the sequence CASSPNRVEETQYF. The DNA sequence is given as TGTGCCAGCTCACCTAACAGGGTGGAAGAGACCCAGTACTTC.